A single T cell receptor beta chain is shown here with its context. The antigen this receptor binds is unknown. There are no base qualities to consult, and no much larger clone falls within one base. Each collaborating institution followed its own protocols to collect whole blood in K2EDTA tubes. For TCRbeta analysis, collaborators shipped samples as frozen whole blood, isolated PBMCs, or DNA extracted from either of those sample types. For CDR1 and CDR2, the germline V gene lists SGHRS and YFSETQ. Cut back by 4 bases and 2 bases, the V and J ends lie 12 bases apart. Taken from cysteine to phenylalanine, the CDR3 has 14 residues. The sequence is cut down to CDR3 DNA, 42 bases in frame from base 1. The sample belongs to a study of blood T cell repertoires in COVID-19 (dated by TCRdb to about 2020). Study-level background: The collaborator samples originated in the United States, Italy and Spain and spanned the acute and convalescent phases of COVID-19. The repertoires were released in a freely available public database meant as a resource for research on the immune response to SARS-CoV-2. Samples were obtained from the ongoing ImmuneRACE study (first 160 participants) and from some 1,200 subjects provided by 6 global collaborators. The dataset comprised deeply sampled blood TCRbeta repertoires from subjects exposed to, actively infected with, or recovered from COVID-19. The prospective study material was composed of cDNA or gDNA derived from T cells, B-cell-depleted T cells, or PBMCs. Sample metadata almost always included a de-identified subject ID, COVID-19 status, age in years and sex. Where available, HLA class I and class II types were obtained from metadata supplied by the sample provider rather than from assay-based typing.

General study outcomes and caveats: The amount of clinical and demographic metadata varied by source and participant and was provided uncurated.

The immunoSEQ Assay, a bias-controlled multiplex PCR, was used to amplify TCRbeta CDR3 regions from genomic DNA. Under the source paper's analysis protocol: The number of nucleated cells in each sample was estimated by amplification of reference gene primers within the assay. To quantify the absolute abundance of each unique TCRbeta CDR3 rearrangement, sequence reads were collapsed and filtered. For each sample, productive Simpson clonality was calculated as the square root of Simpson's diversity index across productive rearrangements. TCRdb took this table from immuneACCESS and kept in-frame rearrangements with V and J called. Such tables lack part of the clones; where checked against another copy, unresolved V genes explain under half of the gap, and the rest is unexplained. The DNA gave D and trimming, while V, J and clone size come from that table. The table for this sample lists hundreds of thousands of clones; under 90% of them were counted only once. Clones ranked in the top ten supply 15% to 20% of the sample.

This TCR was recovered from a woman older than 75 with active or convalescent COVID-19. Specimen: peripheral blood. The V gene is TRBV5-1 and the J gene is TRBJ1-2; there is no confident call for the D gene. In nucleotide form, the sequence is TGCGCCAGCAGCCCAGAGACAACCAACTATGGCTACACCTTC. Translated, it gives CASSPETTNYGYTF.